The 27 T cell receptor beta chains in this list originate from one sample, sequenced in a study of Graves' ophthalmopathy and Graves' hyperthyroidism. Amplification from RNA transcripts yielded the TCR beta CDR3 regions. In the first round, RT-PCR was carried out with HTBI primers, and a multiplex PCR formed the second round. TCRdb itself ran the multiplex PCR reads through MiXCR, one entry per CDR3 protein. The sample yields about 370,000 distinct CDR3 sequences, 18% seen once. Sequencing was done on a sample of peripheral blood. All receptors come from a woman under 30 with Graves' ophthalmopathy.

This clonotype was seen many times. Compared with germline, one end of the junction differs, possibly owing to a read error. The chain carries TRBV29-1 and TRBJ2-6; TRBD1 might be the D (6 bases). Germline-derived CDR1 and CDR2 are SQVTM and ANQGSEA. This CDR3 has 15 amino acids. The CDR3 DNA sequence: TGCAGCGTTGTAGGGGGAGACTCTGGGTCCAACGTCCTGGCTTTC. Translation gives CSVVGGDSGSNVLAF.

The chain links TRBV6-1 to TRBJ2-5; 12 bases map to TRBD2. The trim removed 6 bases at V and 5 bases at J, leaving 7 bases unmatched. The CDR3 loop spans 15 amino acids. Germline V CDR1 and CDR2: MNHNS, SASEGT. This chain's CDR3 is CASSTGTSGSETQYF. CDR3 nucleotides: TGTGCCAGCAGCACCGGGACTAGCGGGTCGGAGACCCAGTACTTC.

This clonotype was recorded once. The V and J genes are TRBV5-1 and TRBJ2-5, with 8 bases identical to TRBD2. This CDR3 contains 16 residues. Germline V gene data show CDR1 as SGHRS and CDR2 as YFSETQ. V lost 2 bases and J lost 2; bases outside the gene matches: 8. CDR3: CASSLREGLAQETQYF. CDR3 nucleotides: TGCGCCAGCAGCTTACGGGAGGGCCTTGCACAAGAGACCCAGTACTTC.

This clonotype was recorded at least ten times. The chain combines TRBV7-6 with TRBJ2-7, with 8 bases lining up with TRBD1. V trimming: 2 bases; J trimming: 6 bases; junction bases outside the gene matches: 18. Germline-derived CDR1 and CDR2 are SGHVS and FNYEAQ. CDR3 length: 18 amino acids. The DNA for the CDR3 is TGTGCCAGCAGCTTACGGGTCGGACAGGGCCGGAGCTTCTTCGAGCAGTACTTC. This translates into CASSLRVGQGRSFFEQYF.

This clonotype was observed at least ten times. CDR3 residues: CASSLTGPRGITEAFF. In DNA, the CDR3 is TGTGCCAGCAGTTTAACCGGCCCCCGCGGAATCACTGAAGCTTTCTTT. V and J are TRBV12-3 or TRBV12-4 and TRBJ1-1; D remains unclear. The CDR3 has 16 residues. Trimming took off 2 bases at V and 4 bases at J, with 17 bases between the two ends.

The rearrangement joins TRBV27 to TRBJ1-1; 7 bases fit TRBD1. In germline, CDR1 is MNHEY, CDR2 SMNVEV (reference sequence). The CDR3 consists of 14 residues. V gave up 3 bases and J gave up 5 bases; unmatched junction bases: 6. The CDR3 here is CASSFNRGGTEAFF. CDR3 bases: TGTGCCAGCAGTTTCAACAGGGGAGGGACTGAAGCTTTCTTT.

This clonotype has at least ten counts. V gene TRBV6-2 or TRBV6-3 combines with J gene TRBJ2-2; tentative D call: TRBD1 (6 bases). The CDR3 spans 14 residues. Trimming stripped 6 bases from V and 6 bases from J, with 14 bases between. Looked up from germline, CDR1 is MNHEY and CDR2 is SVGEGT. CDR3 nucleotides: TGTGCCAGCAGAACCTCAGGGGTAGCCGGGGAGCTGTTTTTT. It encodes CASRTSGVAGELFF.

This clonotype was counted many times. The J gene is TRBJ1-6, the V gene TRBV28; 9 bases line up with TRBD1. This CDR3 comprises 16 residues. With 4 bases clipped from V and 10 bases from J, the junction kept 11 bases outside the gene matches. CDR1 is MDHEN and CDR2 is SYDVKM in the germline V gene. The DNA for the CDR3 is TGTGCCAGCAGTTCCTGGGCCGGGACAGGGTCCTCACCCCTCCACTTT. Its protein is CASSSWAGTGSSPLHF.

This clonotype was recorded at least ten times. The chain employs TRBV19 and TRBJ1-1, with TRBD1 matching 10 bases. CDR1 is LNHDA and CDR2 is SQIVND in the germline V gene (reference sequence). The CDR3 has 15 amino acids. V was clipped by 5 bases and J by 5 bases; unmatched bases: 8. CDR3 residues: CASSARDRGVTEAFF. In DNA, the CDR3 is TGTGCCAGTAGTGCCCGGGACAGGGGAGTGACTGAAGCTTTCTTT.

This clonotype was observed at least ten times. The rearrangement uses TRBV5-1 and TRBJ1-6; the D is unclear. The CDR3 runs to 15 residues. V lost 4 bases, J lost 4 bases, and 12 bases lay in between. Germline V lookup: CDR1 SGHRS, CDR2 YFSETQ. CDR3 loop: CASSLREAYNSPLHF. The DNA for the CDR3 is TGCGCCAGCAGCCTCCGGGAAGCTTATAATTCACCCCTCCACTTT. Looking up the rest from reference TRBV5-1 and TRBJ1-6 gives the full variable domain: KAGVTQTPRYLIKTRGQQVTLSCSPISGHRSVSWYQQTPGQGLQFLFEYFSETQRNKGNFPGRFSGRQFSNSRSEMNVSTLELGDSALYLCASSLREAYNSPLHFGNGTRLTVT.

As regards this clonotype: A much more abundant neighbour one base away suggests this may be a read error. Written as DNA, the CDR3 is TGTTCCAGCAGTTTTGAAGACCCTTATGGCTACACCTTC. It codes for CSSSFEDPYGYTF. The chain is built from TRBV28 and TRBJ1-2, with D unresolved. The germline V gene encodes CDR1 MDHEN and CDR2 SYDVKM. The CDR3 covers 13 residues.

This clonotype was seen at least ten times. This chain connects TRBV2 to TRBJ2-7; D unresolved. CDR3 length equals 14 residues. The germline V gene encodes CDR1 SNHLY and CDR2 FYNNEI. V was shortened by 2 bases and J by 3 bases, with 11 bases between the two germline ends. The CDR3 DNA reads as TGTGCCAGCAGTGAATATCCGAGTTTCTACGAGCAGTACTTC. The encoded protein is CASSEYPSFYEQYF. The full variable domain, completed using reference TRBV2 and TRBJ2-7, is EPEVTQTPSHQVTQMGQEVILRCVPISNHLYFYWYRQILGQKVEFLVSFYNNEISEKSEIFDDQFSVERPDGSNFTLKIRSTKLEDSAMYFCASSEYPSFYEQYFGPGTRLTVT.

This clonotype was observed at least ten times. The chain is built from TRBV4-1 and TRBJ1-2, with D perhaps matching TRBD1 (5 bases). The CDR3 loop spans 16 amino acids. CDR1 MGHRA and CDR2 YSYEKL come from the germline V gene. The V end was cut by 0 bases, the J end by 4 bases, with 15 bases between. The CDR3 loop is CASSQEGQGKFYGYTF. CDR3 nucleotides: TGCGCCAGCAGCCAAGAGGGGCAGGGAAAGTTCTATGGCTACACCTTC.

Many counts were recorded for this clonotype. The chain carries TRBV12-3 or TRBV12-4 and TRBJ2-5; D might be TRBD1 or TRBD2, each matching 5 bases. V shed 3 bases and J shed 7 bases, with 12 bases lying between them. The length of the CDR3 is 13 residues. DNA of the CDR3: TGTGCCAGCAGTTTTACCGCTGGGGGGACCCAGTACTTC. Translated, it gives CASSFTAGGTQYF.

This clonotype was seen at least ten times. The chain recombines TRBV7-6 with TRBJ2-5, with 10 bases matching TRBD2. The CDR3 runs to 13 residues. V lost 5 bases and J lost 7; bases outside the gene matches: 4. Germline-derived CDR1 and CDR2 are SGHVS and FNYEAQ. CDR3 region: CASSPRTSGTQYF. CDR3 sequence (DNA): TGTGCCAGCAGCCCAAGGACTAGCGGGACCCAGTACTTC.

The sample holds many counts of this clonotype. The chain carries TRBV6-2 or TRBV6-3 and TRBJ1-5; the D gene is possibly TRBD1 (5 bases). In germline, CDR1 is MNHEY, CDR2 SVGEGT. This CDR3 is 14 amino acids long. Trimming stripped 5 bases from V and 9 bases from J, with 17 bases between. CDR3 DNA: TGTGCCAGCAGTGGGGCCTCTAAGCTTCTGCCCCAGCATTTT. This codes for CASSGASKLLPQHF.

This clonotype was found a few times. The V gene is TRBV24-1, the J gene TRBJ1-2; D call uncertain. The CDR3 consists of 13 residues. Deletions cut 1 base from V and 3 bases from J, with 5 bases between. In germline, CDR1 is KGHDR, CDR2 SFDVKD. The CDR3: CATSDFAYYGYTF. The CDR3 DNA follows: TGTGCCACCAGTGATTTCGCCTACTATGGCTACACCTTC.

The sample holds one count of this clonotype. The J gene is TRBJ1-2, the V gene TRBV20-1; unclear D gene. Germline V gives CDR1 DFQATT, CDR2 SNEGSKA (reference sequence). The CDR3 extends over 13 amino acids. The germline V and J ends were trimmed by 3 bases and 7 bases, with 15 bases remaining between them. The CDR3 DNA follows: TGCAGTGCTAGGCCTCACGGGGTTACTGGCTACACCTTC. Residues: CSARPHGVTGYTF.

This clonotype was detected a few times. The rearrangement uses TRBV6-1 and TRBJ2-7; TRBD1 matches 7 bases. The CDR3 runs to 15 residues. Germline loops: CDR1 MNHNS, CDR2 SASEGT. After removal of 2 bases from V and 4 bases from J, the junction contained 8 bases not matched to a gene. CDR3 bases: TGTGCCAGCAGTGAATTCAGGACAGGCCTATACGAGCAGTACTTC. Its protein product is CASSEFRTGLYEQYF.

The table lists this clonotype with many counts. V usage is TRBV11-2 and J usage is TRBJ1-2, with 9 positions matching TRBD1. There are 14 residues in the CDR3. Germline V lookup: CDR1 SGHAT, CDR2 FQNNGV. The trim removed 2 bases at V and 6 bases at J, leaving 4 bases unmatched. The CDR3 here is CASSLFRTGDGYTF. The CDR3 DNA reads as TGTGCCAGCAGCTTATTCCGGACAGGGGATGGCTACACCTTC.

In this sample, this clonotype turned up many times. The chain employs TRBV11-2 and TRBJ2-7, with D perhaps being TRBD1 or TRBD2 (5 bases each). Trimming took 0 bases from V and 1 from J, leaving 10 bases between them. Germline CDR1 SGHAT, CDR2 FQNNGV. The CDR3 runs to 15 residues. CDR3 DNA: TGTGCCAGCAGCTTAGAGGGGGAAGGTTCCTACGAGCAGTACTTC. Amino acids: CASSLEGEGSYEQYF.

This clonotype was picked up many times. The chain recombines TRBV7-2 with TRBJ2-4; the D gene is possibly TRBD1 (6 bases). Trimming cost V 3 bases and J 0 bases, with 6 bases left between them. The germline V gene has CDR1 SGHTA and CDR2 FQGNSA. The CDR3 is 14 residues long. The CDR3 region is CASSLDRAKNIQYF. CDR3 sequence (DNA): TGTGCCAGCAGCTTGGACAGAGCCAAAAACATTCAGTACTTC.

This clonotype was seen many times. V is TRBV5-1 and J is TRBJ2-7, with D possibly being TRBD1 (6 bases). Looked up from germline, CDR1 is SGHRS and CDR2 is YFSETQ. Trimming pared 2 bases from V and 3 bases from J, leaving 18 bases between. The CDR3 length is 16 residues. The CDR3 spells CASSLLGGQKLYEQYF. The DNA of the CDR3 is TGCGCCAGCAGCTTACTGGGTGGACAGAAGCTCTACGAGCAGTACTTC.

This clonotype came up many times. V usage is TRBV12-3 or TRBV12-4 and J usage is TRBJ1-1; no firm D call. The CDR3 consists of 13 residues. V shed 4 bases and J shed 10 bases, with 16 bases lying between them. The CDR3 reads CASSYRMEIGAFF. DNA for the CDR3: TGTGCCAGCAGTTACAGAATGGAAATTGGAGCTTTCTTT.

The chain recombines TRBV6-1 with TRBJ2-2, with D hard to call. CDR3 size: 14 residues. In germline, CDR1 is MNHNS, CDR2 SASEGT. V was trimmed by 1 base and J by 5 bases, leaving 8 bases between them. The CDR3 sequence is CASSEENGTGELFF. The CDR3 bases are TGTGCCAGCAGTGAAGAAAACGGGACCGGGGAGCTGTTTTTT.

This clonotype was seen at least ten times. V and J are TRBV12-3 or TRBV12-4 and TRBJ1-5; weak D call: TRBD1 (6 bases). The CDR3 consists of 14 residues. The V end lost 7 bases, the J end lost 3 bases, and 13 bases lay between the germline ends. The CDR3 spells CASNRPGANQPQHF. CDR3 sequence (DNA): TGTGCCAGCAACCGTCCGGGGGCCAATCAGCCCCAGCATTTT.

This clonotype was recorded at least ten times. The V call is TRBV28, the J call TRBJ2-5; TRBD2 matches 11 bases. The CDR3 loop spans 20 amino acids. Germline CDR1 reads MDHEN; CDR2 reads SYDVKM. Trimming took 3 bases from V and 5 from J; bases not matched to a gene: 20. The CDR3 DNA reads TGTGCCAGCAGTTTTGATCCATTTTTTAGCGGGGGGGCCGAGGAGGAGACCCAGTACTTC. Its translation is CASSFDPFFSGGAEEETQYF.